This T cell receptor (beta chain) was captured by sequencing in a study of CD8 T cells in ankylosing spondylitis. Findings and caveats of the study: A TCR beta motif of fewer than 10 highly homologous variants seemed to mark ankylosing spondylitis blood.

CDR1 SGHVS and CDR2 FNYEAQ come from the germline V gene. The V and J ends lost 4 bases and 9 bases, in that order; junction bases with no gene match: 6. CDR3 length: 13 residues. To note about this clonotype: Its target is not known.

The authors made TCR beta libraries by quantitative 5'-RACE with molecular barcodes. Each CDR3 protein is one row after TCRdb ran MiXCR on the 5' RACE reads. Counted here are 340,000 or so distinct CDR3 sequences, about 15% occurring once; the ten biggest clones make up around 0.99%. The source is a male donor with ankylosing spondylitis or in good health (not recorded which). Sequencing input: blood, either unsorted or a sorted T cell fraction (not recorded which). The chain couples TRBV7-6 to TRBJ1-2; 9 bases are a match to TRBD1. CDR3 loop: CASSSRQGDSYTF. The CDR3 nucleotides read TGTGCCAGCAGCTCTAGACAGGGGGATAGCTACACCTTC.